The 7 T cell receptor beta chains below come from one sample, sequenced in a study of blood T cell repertoires in COVID-19. The data were produced by immunoSEQ multiplex PCR, yet TCRdb's version contains in-frame clones alone and is incomplete. The sample includes some 120,000 clones, about 74% of them seen just once. Sequenced material: peripheral blood. The receptors originated from a human donor in a cohort sampled during active COVID-19.

This chain joins TRBV5-1 and TRBJ2-5, with TRBD1 matching 9 bases. Trimming cost V 1 base and J 3 bases; bases outside gene matches: 4. Per germline, CDR1 SGHRS and CDR2 YFSETQ. The CDR3 is 15 amino acids. CDR3: CASSLRTGVEETQYF. CDR3 nucleotides: TGCGCCAGCAGCTTGAGGACAGGGGTTGAAGAGACCCAGTACTTC.

A few counts support this clone. This chain uses TRBV5-1 with TRBJ2-7; the D gene is possibly TRBD2 (5 bases). The V gene lost 0 bases and the J gene lost 0 bases, with 19 bases spanning the gap. The CDR3 totals 18 residues. Germline V gene sequence: CDR1 SGHRS, CDR2 YFSETQ. The CDR3: CASSLAMGADASSYEQYF. CDR3 nucleotide sequence: TGCGCCAGCAGCTTGGCGATGGGAGCAGACGCGAGCTCCTACGAGCAGTACTTC.

The chain joins TRBV2 to TRBJ1-1; 8 bases agree with TRBD1. Germline CDR1 reads SNHLY; CDR2 reads FYNNEI. The CDR3 is 15 residues long. V shed 6 bases and J 1 base; nucleotides not matched to a gene: 7. The CDR3 region is CASSPRQGRNTEAFF. For the CDR3, the DNA is TGTGCCAGCAGCCCAAGACAGGGGAGGAACACTGAAGCTTTCTTT.

This CDR3 reads CASSLRGLNYGYTF. The CDR3 bases are TGTGCCAGCAGCTTGAGGGGGCTGAACTATGGCTACACCTTC. The V call is TRBV5-6, the J call TRBJ1-2, with 7 bases aligning to TRBD1. Germline V gives CDR1 SGHDT, CDR2 YYEEEE. The V and J ends lost 1 base and 2 bases, in that order; junction bases with no gene match: 2. This CDR3 spans 14 amino acids. Full variable domain (missing parts from reference TRBV5-6 and TRBJ1-2): DAGVTQSPTHLIKTRGQQVTLRCSPKSGHDTVSWYQQALGQGPQFIFQYYEEEERQRGNFPDRFSGHQFPNYSSELNVNALLLGDSALYLCASSLRGLNYGYTFGSGTRLTVV.

The gene calls are TRBV29-1 and TRBJ2-7; a weak D match, TRBD1 (6 bases). V gave up 4 bases and J gave up 2 bases, with 12 bases separating them. Germline-derived CDR1 and CDR2 are SQVTM and ANQGSEA. CDR3 length equals 13 residues. CDR3 residues: CSVGDTVAYEQYF. The CDR3 bases are TGCAGCGTTGGGGACACTGTAGCCTACGAGCAGTACTTC.

The chain recombines TRBV19 with TRBJ1-5, with 10 bases aligning to TRBD1. CDR3 length: 13 residues. CDR1 LNHDA and CDR2 SQIVND come from the germline V gene (reference sequence). Germline trimming cut 5 bases from V and 5 bases from J; bases unmatched to any gene: 0. The CDR3 DNA is TGTGCCAGTAGTGGGACAGGGGATCAGCCCCAGCATTTT. Protein product: CASSGTGDQPQHF.

This rearrangement joins TRBV13 to TRBJ1-1, with D uncertain. This CDR3 contains 13 residues. V lost 0 bases and J lost 6, with 8 bases in between. Germline-derived CDR1 and CDR2 are PRHDT and FYEKMQ (reference sequence). Here the CDR3 DNA reads TGTGCCAGCAGCTTAGGGGCAGCGGCTGAAGCTTTCTTT. Amino acid sequence: CASSLGAAAEAFF.